The 9 T cell receptor beta chains in this list originate from one sample, sequenced in a study of T cell responses to AZD1222 COVID-19 vaccine. Using immunoSEQ multiplex PCR, the repertoire was profiled, and TCRdb retains in-frame clones only, with some absent. The sample includes about 180,000 clones, around 90% of them seen just once. The source material was peripheral blood, sampled 28 days after the second AZD1222 dose. Every receptor here comes from an adult who received the AZD1222 COVID-19 vaccine.

The genes are TRBV24-1 and TRBJ2-2, with 8 bases lining up with TRBD1. The germline V gene encodes CDR1 KGHDR and CDR2 SFDVKD. The CDR3 length is 15 residues. Germline trimming cut 2 bases from V and 6 bases from J; bases unmatched to any gene: 4. For the CDR3, the DNA is TGTGCCACCAGTGATTCTACACAGGGGGCCGGGGAGCTGTTTTTT. Its protein is CATSDSTQGAGELFF.

The chain joins TRBV10-1 to TRBJ2-7, with D unresolved. The germline V gene encodes CDR1 WNHNN and CDR2 SYGVQD (reference sequence). Trimming stripped 6 bases from V and 2 bases from J, with 14 bases between. The CDR3 is 14 amino acids. DNA of the CDR3: TGCGCCAGCAGCCCCCGTGGCACTCCCTACGAGCAGTACTTC. Protein product: CASSPRGTPYEQYF.

This chain connects TRBV11-3 to TRBJ1-4; tentatively, D is TRBD1 (6 bases). The CDR3 consists of 13 residues. V shed 7 bases and J shed 6 bases, with 12 bases lying between them. CDR1 and CDR2 from the germline V gene are SGHNT and YENEEA. CDR3 sequence reads: CASTGARDEKLFF. The CDR3 bases are TGTGCCAGCACAGGGGCAAGGGATGAAAAACTGTTTTTT.

The J gene is TRBJ1-1, the V gene TRBV9; D gene uncertain. The CDR3 extends over 15 amino acids. The V gene's germline CDR1 is SGDLS and CDR2 YYNGEE. V lost 0 bases and J 4 bases, leaving 13 bases between the germline ends. The CDR3 DNA follows: TGTGCCAGCAGCGTAGTTTTGGCGCTAGGCACTGAAGCTTTCTTT. Its protein is CASSVVLALGTEAFF. Based on the CDR3 plus reference TRBV9 and TRBJ1-1, the full variable domain is DSGVTQTPKHLITATGQRVTLRCSPRSGDLSVYWYQQSLDQGLQFLIQYYNGEERAKGNILERFSAQQFPDLHSELNLSSLELGDSALYFCASSVVLALGTEAFFGQGTRLTVV.

This rearrangement joins TRBV6-2 or TRBV6-3 to TRBJ2-1; D is unclear. V was clipped by 6 bases and J by 4 bases, with 7 bases between them. The CDR3 runs to 12 residues. Germline-derived CDR1 and CDR2 are MNHEY and SVGEGT. The CDR3 region has the DNA TGTGCCAGCAGCCCCCGGTACAATGAGCAGTTCTTC. Translated: CASSPRYNEQFF.

This clone was counted a single time. J is TRBJ2-7 and V is TRBV5-1; D remains ambiguous. CDR1 is SGHRS, CDR2 YFSETQ, per germline. The germline V and J ends were trimmed by 0 bases and 4 bases, with 14 bases remaining between them. CDR3 length equals 15 residues. The CDR3, as DNA: TGCGCCAGCAGCTTGGTTGCGTCTTTGGAGTACGAGCAGTACTTC. It encodes CASSLVASLEYEQYF.

The chain joins TRBV28 to TRBJ2-7; maybe TRBD2 (6 bases). CDR3 length equals 13 residues. With 7 bases removed from V and 0 bases from J, the gap between germline ends came to 10 bases. Germline CDR1 MDHEN, CDR2 SYDVKM. CDR3 loop: CASISGSSYEQYF. The CDR3 DNA reads as TGTGCCAGCATCTCCGGGAGCTCCTACGAGCAGTACTTC.

The rearrangement links TRBV5-1 to TRBJ2-3; 8 nucleotides line up with TRBD2. The J segment lost 4 bases and the V segment lost 1 base, leaving 5 bases of the junction unmatched. The germline CDR1 and CDR2 sequences are SGHRS and YFSETQ. CDR3 length: 15 amino acids. The CDR3, as DNA: TGCGCCAGCAGCTTGTTGTCGGGAGGGGCAGATACGCAGTATTTT. It is translated as CASSLLSGGADTQYF.

The chain couples TRBV30 to TRBJ1-1; TRBD1 aligns across 11 bases. This CDR3 has 13 residues. The junction had 6 bases not matched to a gene; V was cut back by 3 bases and J by 9 bases. Germline CDR1 GTSNPN, CDR2 SVGIG (reference sequence). CDR3 sequence: CAWSIRDRGKAFF. DNA for the CDR3: TGTGCCTGGAGCATCCGGGACAGGGGGAAAGCTTTCTTT.